The 4 T cell receptor beta chains below all came from one sample that was sequenced in a study of T cells in Graves' hyperthyroidism and ophthalmopathy. It was RNA transcripts that yielded the amplified TCR beta CDR3 regions. The TCR CDR3 first-round RT-PCR relied on the HTBI primer set. Using its own MiXCR run on the multiplex PCR reads, TCRdb lists one record per CDR3 protein. The sample shows hundreds of thousands of distinct CDR3 sequences, 14% of them seen only once. Sequencing was carried out using blood. Every receptor here comes from a woman between 18 and 29 years old with Graves' hyperthyroidism.

This clonotype was observed at least ten times. The rearrangement links TRBV4-1 to TRBJ2-5; D gene unclear. V was cut by 0 bases and J by 1 base, with 9 bases left in between. This CDR3 has 15 amino acids. From germline, CDR1 is MGHRA and CDR2 YSYEKL. The CDR3 coding sequence is TGCGCCAGCAGCCAAGAGGCCGGCTTCCAAGAGACCCAGTACTTC. It is translated as CASSQEAGFQETQYF.

This clonotype occurred many times. The chain couples TRBV15 to TRBJ2-1; unclear D gene. This CDR3 has 15 residues. Per the germline V gene, CDR1 is LNHNV and CDR2 is YYDKDF (reference sequence). The V and J ends lost 8 bases and 0 bases respectively, with 14 bases between them. CDR3: CATLFSTGSYNEQFF. The CDR3 coding sequence is TGTGCCACCCTCTTCTCTACGGGCTCCTACAATGAGCAGTTCTTC.

This clonotype was picked up many times. The chain employs TRBV12-3 or TRBV12-4 and TRBJ1-5; D gene ambiguous. Trimming removed 5 bases at V and 0 bases at J, with 8 bases between. The CDR3 has 14 residues. CDR3 DNA sequence: TGTGCCAGCAGTGCGGGCCTTAGCAATCAGCCCCAGCATTTT. Translation: CASSAGLSNQPQHF.

V usage is TRBV19 and J usage is TRBJ2-7; 8 bases map to TRBD1. CDR3 size: 15 residues. V was pared by 8 bases and J by 4 bases, with 13 bases of the junction left unmatched. Germline V gene data show CDR1 as LNHDA and CDR2 as SQIVND (reference sequence). The CDR3 loop is CASSFGQGGQYEQYF. CDR3 bases: TGTGCCAGTTCCTTCGGACAGGGCGGACAGTACGAGCAGTACTTC.